Listed below are T cell receptor beta chains from one sample, sequenced in a study of T cells after posttransplantation cyclophosphamide. The protocol was immunoSEQ multiplex PCR, while the TCRdb copy is restricted to in-frame clones and leaves out a portion. The sample holds fewer than 20,000 clones, approximately 74% seen once. The sequenced sample was PBMCs, obtained after an allogeneic stem cell transplant with post-transplant cyclophosphamide. The receptor set was obtained from a male patient in his 30s who received an allogeneic stem cell transplant from a related donor, was CMV-positive, and had acute GVHD only. Some T cells may trace back to the graft donor. The CDR3 runs from the conserved cysteine through the conserved F or W. The D gene is left open where the match is weak. Expanded clones get a size class; other rows say once, few or many, or leave the size out.

TRBV9	few	TRBJ2-7	NA	CASSVGRVSSYEQYF	TGTGCCAGCAGCGTAGGGCGGGTAAGCTCCTACGAGCAGTACTTC
TRBV4-1	NA	TRBJ1-4	NA	CASSQEPRQEKLFF	TGCGCCAGCAGCCAAGAACCGCGGCAGGAAAAACTGTTTTTT
TRBV6-5	NA	TRBJ1-3	NA	CASSYSRTGSGNTIYF	TGTGCCAGCAGTTACTCACGGACTGGCTCTGGAAACACCATATATTTT
TRBV5-1	NA	TRBJ1-3	TRBD1	CASSLDGYPGQGANTIYF	TGCGCCAGCAGCTTGGATGGATATCCAGGACAGGGGGCAAACACCATATATTTT
TRBV4-2	NA	TRBJ2-3	NA	CASSQEPRGRTDTQYF	TGTGCCAGCAGCCAAGAACCGCGGGGACGCACAGATACGCAGTATTTT
TRBV5-4	NA	TRBJ1-2	NA	CASSLVEGVTYGYTF	TGTGCCAGCAGCTTGGTAGAGGGGGTGACCTATGGCTACACCTTC
TRBV10-3	NA	TRBJ1-1	TRBD1	CAISEDRAGTEAFF	TGTGCCATCAGTGAGGACAGGGCGGGAACTGAAGCTTTCTTT
TRBV19	NA	TRBJ1-5	NA	CASSIYNQPQHF	TGTGCCAGTAGTATTTACAATCAGCCCCAGCATTTT
TRBV5-8	NA	TRBJ1-6	NA	CASRPYRARNSPLHF	TGTGCCAGCAGACCTTACAGGGCCCGGAATTCACCCCTCCACTTT
TRBV19	NA	TRBJ2-7	TRBD1	CASSPDRGLYEQYF	TGTGCCAGTAGTCCGGACAGGGGACTCTACGAGCAGTACTTC
TRBV27	NA	TRBJ2-4	NA	CASRPAGTQKNIQYF	TGTGCCAGCAGACCAGCCGGGACACAGAAAAACATTCAGTACTTC
TRBV5-8	few	TRBJ1-4	TRBD1	CASSRTGNEKLFF	TGTGCCAGCAGTCGGACAGGGAATGAAAAACTGTTTTTT
TRBV19	NA	TRBJ2-1	TRBD1	CASSIDKDRGNEQFF	TGTGCCAGTAGTATAGACAAGGACAGGGGCAATGAGCAGTTCTTC
TRBV5-6	NA	TRBJ2-7	TRBD1	CASSLWGTGGIYEQYF	TGTGCCAGCAGCTTGTGGGGGACAGGGGGCATCTACGAGCAGTACTTC
TRBV7-2	NA	TRBJ2-3	NA	CASSRALSTDTQYF	TGTGCCAGCAGCCGCGCCCTCAGCACAGATACGCAGTATTTT
TRBV4-2	once	TRBJ2-6	TRBD1	CASSQDRMDRPAF	TGTGCCAGCAGCCAAGATAGGATGGACAGGCCCGCTTTC
TRBV11-2	NA	TRBJ2-7	TRBD1	CASSLVGTGDYEQYF	TGTGCCAGCAGCTTAGTAGGGACAGGGGACTACGAGCAGTACTTC
TRBV5-1	NA	TRBJ1-1	TRBD1	CASSTGTGVNTEAFF	TGCGCCAGCAGCACAGGGACAGGAGTAAACACTGAAGCTTTCTTT
TRBV5-1	NA	TRBJ2-3	TRBD2	CASCTGGPQDTQYF	TGCGCCAGCTGTACGGGGGGGCCGCAAGATACGCAGTATTTT
TRBV7-2	few	TRBJ1-1	NA	CASSLGQVGMNTEAFF	TGTGCCAGCAGCTTAGGACAGGTGGGGATGAACACTGAAGCTTTCTTT
TRBV7-2	NA	TRBJ2-3	TRBD2	CASSTRLAGGTDTQYF	TGTGCCAGCAGCACCCGACTAGCGGGGGGAACAGATACGCAGTATTTT
TRBV5-4	NA	TRBJ2-3	TRBD2	CASSSGVAGYTDTQYF	TGTGCCAGCAGCTCGGGGGTAGCGGGGTACACAGATACGCAGTATTTT
TRBV4-2	NA	TRBJ1-4	TRBD1	CASSQAGTGGEKLFF	TGTGCCAGCAGCCAAGCTGGGACAGGGGGTGAAAAACTGTTTTTT
TRBV19	few	TRBJ1-2	NA	CASSIDGQWNYGYTF	TGTGCCAGTAGTATAGATGGACAGTGGAACTATGGCTACACCTTC
TRBV5-6	NA	TRBJ1-2	NA	CASSSGVWYGYTF	TGTGCCAGCAGCTCAGGGGTTTGGTATGGCTACACCTTC
TRBV27	few	TRBJ1-5	NA	CASSRGVGNQPQHF	TGTGCCAGCAGCCGAGGAGTGGGCAATCAGCCCCAGCATTTT
TRBV29-1	NA	TRBJ2-7	NA	CSVARDTSYEQYF	TGCAGCGTTGCCCGGGACACATCCTACGAGCAGTACTTC
TRBV11-2	NA	TRBJ1-5	TRBD1	CASSFNLTGRKSNQPQHF	TGTGCCAGCAGTTTCAACTTGACAGGGAGGAAGAGCAATCAGCCCCAGCATTTT
TRBV20-1	NA	TRBJ1-2	NA	CSARDSYGYTF	TGCAGTGCTAGGGACAGTTATGGCTACACCTTC
TRBV4-2	NA	TRBJ1-6	NA	CASSQAGGQPDNSPLHF	TGTGCCAGCAGCCAAGCGGGAGGTCAGCCGGATAATTCACCCCTCCACTTT